A selection of T cell receptor beta chains follows, all from one sample in a study of blood T cells in healthy people across ages. One entry per CDR3 protein results from TCRdb running MiXCR on the 5' RACE reads. The table records some 920,000 distinct CDR3 sequences, roughly 51% of them present only once. The specimen was blood. These receptor sequences come from a woman aged 60-70 years in good health. CDR3s include the opening cysteine and the closing phenylalanine or tryptophan. Fields, in order: clone size, D gene, J gene, V gene, CDR3 DNA, CDR3 protein. A D gene is named only where the DNA matches it firmly. Clone size, where shown, is once, few, many, or a class for clones that have expanded.

.,TRBD2,TRBJ2-7,TRBV5-6,TGTGCCAGCAGCTTGGGGGTAGCGGGGTTCTACGAGCAGTACTTC,CASSLGVAGFYEQYF
few,.,TRBJ2-3,TRBV29-1,TGCAGCGTTGTCCGGGAAGGAGATACGCAGTATTTT,CSVVREGDTQYF
few,TRBD2,TRBJ2-1,TRBV20-1,TGCAGTGCCCGGGGGGCTAGCGGGAGGAATGAGCAGTTCTTC,CSARGASGRNEQFF
few,.,TRBJ2-1,TRBV7-2,TGTGCCAGCAGCTTATGGTTTGCGGGGTCGACGGGGTCAAACAATGAGCAGTTCTTC,CASSLWFAGSTGSNNEQFF
once,TRBD1,TRBJ2-1,TRBV27,TGTGCCAGCAGTTCACAGGGGGCCGACATCTCCTACAATGAGCAGTTCTTC,CASSSQGADISYNEQFF
many,TRBD2,TRBJ2-5,TRBV7-3,TGTGCCAGCAGCTTGACTAGCGGCACAGAGACCCAGTACTTC,CASSLTSGTETQYF
.,TRBD2,TRBJ2-7,TRBV6-2/TRBV6-3,TGTGCCACCAGGAGGGACTACTACGAGCAGTACTTC,CATRRDYYEQYF
.,TRBD2,TRBJ2-2,TRBV27,TGTGCCAGCAGTCCCCGCCCGGGACTATCAGTTTCCGGGGAGCTGTTTTTT,CASSPRPGLSVSGELFF
.,.,TRBJ1-2,TRBV20-1,TGCAGTGCCCTAACACCCCAGGATGGCTACACCTTC,CSALTPQDGYTF
many,.,TRBJ2-5,TRBV12-3/TRBV12-4,TGTGCCAGCAGTTTAGCTAACTGGGAGACCCAGTACTTC,CASSLANWETQYF
.,.,TRBJ2-5,TRBV10-3,TGTGCCATCAGGGGGGACCAGAAAGAGACCCAGTACTTC,CAIRGDQKETQYF
.,.,TRBJ1-5,TRBV30,TGTGCCTGGGAGGCAGATAGCAATCAGCCCCAGCATTTT,CAWEADSNQPQHF
.,.,TRBJ2-2,TRBV7-2,TGTACCAGCAGCCTGGATTGGCGTCCCACCGGGGAGCTGTTTTTT,CTSSLDWRPTGELFF
.,.,TRBJ2-7,TRBV7-9,TGTGCCAGCAGCTTAACGGTTGGCAATAACTACGAGCAGTACTTC,CASSLTVGNNYEQYF
.,.,TRBJ2-1,TRBV20-1,TGCAGTGCTAGAGTTACTAGTTGGAATGAGCAGTTCTTC,CSARVTSWNEQFF
.,TRBD2,TRBJ2-1,TRBV20-1,TGCAGTGCTAGAGAGGGACGAGCGGGAGGTCATGAGCAGTTCTTC,CSAREGRAGGHEQFF
few,.,TRBJ2-7,TRBV4-2,TGTGCCAGCAGCCAATTGGGGGCCTACGAGCAGTACTTC,CASSQLGAYEQYF
.,TRBD1,TRBJ2-7,TRBV7-2,TGTGCCAGCAGCCTGGATCTGGGACAGGGAATCTACGAGCAGTACTTC,CASSLDLGQGIYEQYF
.,TRBD1,TRBJ1-2,TRBV7-9,TGTGCCAGCAGCTCTTTGGACAGGGTTAATGGCTACACCTTC,CASSSLDRVNGYTF
.,.,TRBJ2-5,TRBV4-1,TGCGCCAGCAGCCAGCAGCACTTGGGGGCAGGGGCCCAGTACTTC,CASSQQHLGAGAQYF
.,TRBD2,TRBJ2-3,TRBV27,TGTGCCAGCAGTTTGGGACTAGCGGGAGTAGTGGATACGCAGTATTTT,CASSLGLAGVVDTQYF
few,.,TRBJ2-3,TRBV20-1,TGCAGTGCCCGCCATCCCCTGGGCACAGATACGCAGTATTTT,CSARHPLGTDTQYF
many,TRBD2,TRBJ2-7,TRBV6-5,TGTGCCAGCAGACTAGCGGGAGTACGCGAGCAGTACTTC,CASRLAGVREQYF
.,.,TRBJ2-5,TRBV4-1,TGCGCCAGCAGTCCAACCCCCTCGGGGACCCAGTACTTC,CASSPTPSGTQYF
.,TRBD1,TRBJ2-5,TRBV3-1,TGTGCCAGCAGCCAAGGAGGGACAGGGATCCAAGAGACCCAGTACTTC,CASSQGGTGIQETQYF
.,TRBD1,TRBJ2-3,TRBV20-1,TGCAGTGCTGATAACCGGGACAGGGGAACAGATACGCAGTATTTT,CSADNRDRGTDTQYF
.,.,TRBJ2-7,TRBV7-2,TGTGCCAGCAGCTCGTACCGTAAATCCTACGAGCAGTACTTC,CASSSYRKSYEQYF
many,TRBD2,TRBJ2-7,TRBV29-1,TGCAGCGTGCCGGACTGGACTAGCGGACACTACGAGCAGTACTTC,CSVPDWTSGHYEQYF
.,TRBD1,TRBJ1-1,TRBV7-3,TGTGCCAGCAGTGAGACAGGGCTTGCCACTGAAGCTTTCTTT,CASSETGLATEAFF
once,TRBD1,TRBJ2-4,TRBV20-1,TGCAGTGCTAGAGGTTCCTCGGGACAGGGGAGTGTGCAGTACTTC,CSARGSSGQGSVQYF
.,.,TRBJ2-1,TRBV11-2,TGTGCCAGCAGTCTAGCTCGGCGGAAAAGCTCCTACAATGAGCAGTTCTTC,CASSLARRKSSYNEQFF
few,TRBD2,TRBJ2-3,TRBV6-5,TGTGCCAGCAGTTACTCTGCTAGCGGATACACAGATACGCAGTATTTT,CASSYSASGYTDTQYF
few,.,TRBJ1-5,TRBV4-1,TGCGCCAGCAGCGGTGACGGGGATCAGCCCCAGCATTTT,CASSGDGDQPQHF
.,TRBD1,TRBJ2-6,TRBV7-6,TGTGCCAGCAGCTCCCAGGGGGCAGGGACTGGGGCCAACGTCCTGACTTTC,CASSSQGAGTGANVLTF
.,TRBD2,TRBJ2-5,TRBV7-9,TGTGCCAGCAGCCTGAAACTAGCGGTAGGAGAGACCCAGTACTTC,CASSLKLAVGETQYF
.,.,TRBJ1-4,TRBV6-5,TGTGCCAGCAGTACCCCCGGGGGCAGGACTAATGAAAAACTGTTTTTT,CASSTPGGRTNEKLFF
few,.,TRBJ1-4,TRBV29-1,TGCAGCGTTGCCCCCAGGGTGGGAGAAAAACTGTTTTTT,CSVAPRVGEKLFF
.,.,TRBJ2-1,TRBV6-2/TRBV6-3,TGTGCCAGCAGTTCTTTAGTTGAGCAGTTCTTC,CASSSLVEQFF
once,TRBD2,TRBJ2-3,TRBV24-1,TGTGCCACCAGCGATACTAGCGGGAGGGCCCCAGATACGCAGTATTTT,CATSDTSGRAPDTQYF
.,.,TRBJ2-7,TRBV6-5,TGTGCCAGCAGTTACTCGAATTTCGGGGGAGGTTACGAGCAGTACTTC,CASSYSNFGGGYEQYF
.,.,TRBJ2-1,TRBV20-1,TGCAGTGCTAGGTCCCGCCTTCGGCAGTTCTTC,CSARSRLRQFF
once,.,TRBJ1-1,TRBV6-2/TRBV6-3,TGTGCCAGCAGTAAGACATGGGTCACTGAAGCTTTCTTT,CASSKTWVTEAFF
.,.,TRBJ2-7,TRBV7-2,TGTGCCAGCAGCCCATTCCGCCTGGCCACCGAGCAGTACTTC,CASSPFRLATEQYF
.,TRBD1,TRBJ2-3,TRBV29-1,TGCAGCGTGTCGGACAGGGGCGGCGCAGATACGCAGTATTTT,CSVSDRGGADTQYF
.,.,TRBJ2-1,TRBV14,TGTGCCAGCAGCCAAGTCAGGGCGGGGGAGCAGTTCTTC,CASSQVRAGEQFF
.,TRBD2,TRBJ2-3,TRBV10-2,TGCGCCAGCAGCGGCTTTTCGGAGGGGGATAGCGGGAGATATACGCAGTATTTT,CASSGFSEGDSGRYTQYF
.,.,TRBJ2-1,TRBV28,TGTGCCAGCAACGCTCTAGGGTTGCCCACCTACAATGAGCAGTTCTTC,CASNALGLPTYNEQFF
once,.,TRBJ2-5,TRBV20-1,TGCAGTGCGACCCCCGAGACAGACCAAGAGACCCAGTACTTC,CSATPETDQETQYF
.,TRBD1,TRBJ2-3,TRBV5-1,TGCGCCAGCAGCTCGCAGGGGGAGTGGGATACGCAGTATTTT,CASSSQGEWDTQYF
few,TRBD1,TRBJ1-4,TRBV7-2,TGTGCCAGCAGCCCATCGGGACAGGGGGCGCGATATGAAAAACTGTTTTTT,CASSPSGQGARYEKLFF
.,.,TRBJ2-7,TRBV7-9,TGTGCCAGCAGCTTAGCAGACTACGGGCAGTACTTC,CASSLADYGQYF
few,.,TRBJ2-7,TRBV10-3,TGTGCCATCACCGCGGCGGGTAGTTACGAGCAGTACTTC,CAITAAGSYEQYF
few,.,TRBJ2-1,TRBV29-1,TGCAGCGTTGGGCAGAATAACAATGAGCAGTTCTTC,CSVGQNNNEQFF